This T cell receptor (beta chain) was recorded in a study of early T cells in non-severe SARS-CoV-2 infection. Study-wide context: Alpha and beta chains were unpaired, from unsorted whole-blood bulk RNA.

MiXCR was run by TCRdb on the 5' RACE reads, yielding one entry per CDR3 protein. The top ten clones hold 10% to 15% of a sample with tens of thousands of distinct CDR3 sequences, roughly 9.9% of them seen once. This clonotype has at least ten counts. CDR3 length: 11 residues. Between the trimmed V and J ends, which lost 8 bases and 4 bases, there was a span of 11 bases. Per germline, CDR1 SQVTM and CDR2 ANQGSEA. The sequenced sample was whole blood. The rearrangement joins TRBV29-1 to TRBJ1-1; D ambiguous. This TCR derives from an adult who was a healthcare worker with PCR-confirmed SARS-CoV-2 infection or an uninfected control (not recorded which). The CDR3 reads CSTFEGTEAFF. CDR3 nucleotide sequence: TGCAGCACATTCGAAGGCACTGAAGCTTTCTTT.